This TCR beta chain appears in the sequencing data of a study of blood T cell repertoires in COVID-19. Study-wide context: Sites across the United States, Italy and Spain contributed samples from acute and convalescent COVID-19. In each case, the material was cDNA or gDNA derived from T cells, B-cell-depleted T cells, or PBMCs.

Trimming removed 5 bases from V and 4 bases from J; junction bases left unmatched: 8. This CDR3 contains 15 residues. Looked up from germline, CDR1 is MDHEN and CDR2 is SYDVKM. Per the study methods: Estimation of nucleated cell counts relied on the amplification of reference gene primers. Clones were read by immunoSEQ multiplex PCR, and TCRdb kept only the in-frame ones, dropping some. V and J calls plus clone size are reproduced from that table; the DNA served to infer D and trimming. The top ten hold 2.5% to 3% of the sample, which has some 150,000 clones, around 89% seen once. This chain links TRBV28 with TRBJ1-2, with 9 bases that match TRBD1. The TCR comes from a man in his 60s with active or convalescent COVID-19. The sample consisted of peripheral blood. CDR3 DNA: TGTGCCAGCAGTACTCCGGACAGGGGAGGCTATGGCTACACCTTC. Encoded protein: CASSTPDRGGYGYTF.